These T cell receptor beta chains were read from a single sample in a study of T cell repertoires in cytomegalovirus infection. These TCRs are of unknown antigen specificity. TCRdb re-called the reads with MiXCR, one entry per CDR3 protein. The sample contains tens of thousands of distinct CDR3 sequences, 20% to 25% of which appear only once. The input for sequencing was CD8+ T cells from cultured PBMCs, taken from culture after CMV antigen stimulation. These receptor sequences come from a human donor in good health (CMV status not recorded). Some clones in this sample may be carry-over from other donors' samples. Both conserved end residues are part of each CDR3. The order of the fields is J gene, V gene, D gene, clone size, CDR3 protein, CDR3 DNA. D genes are given only for firm matches. Size values are once, few and many counts, or a class for expanded clones, and some rows have none.

>TRBJ2-7|TRBV5-6|TRBD2|NA
CASSLRPGGPREQYF
TGTGCCAGCAGCTTGAGGCCGGGGGGTCCCCGCGAGCAGTACTTC
>TRBJ2-7|TRBV7-8|NA|NA
CASTVTSSYEQYF
TGTGCCAGCACCGTTACGAGCTCCTACGAGCAGTACTTC
>TRBJ2-5|TRBV4-1|TRBD2|few
CASSRLAGGPEQETQYF
TGCGCCAGCAGCCGTCTAGCGGGGGGGCCGGAACAAGAGACCCAGTACTTC
>TRBJ2-2|TRBV28|TRBD2|NA
CASSLVRGAHVSGELFF
TGTGCCAGCAGTTTAGTGCGGGGGGCCCATGTAAGCGGGGAGCTGTTTTTT
>TRBJ1-1|TRBV2|NA|NA
CASSPGRGEGTEAFF
TGTGCCAGCAGCCCCGGTCGGGGTGAGGGCACTGAAGCTTTCTTT
>TRBJ1-2|TRBV5-6|NA|NA
CASRSTGTSLWYTF
TGTGCCAGCAGGTCCACCGGGACATCTTTGTGGTACACCTTC
>TRBJ1-1|TRBV28|TRBD1|few
CASSLGRTGPENEAFF
TGTGCCAGCAGTCTGGGAAGGACAGGCCCTGAAAATGAAGCTTTCTTT
>TRBJ2-1|TRBV10-2|NA|NA
CASSDGFSLSYNEQFF
TGCGCCAGCAGTGATGGATTTTCGTTATCCTACAATGAGCAGTTCTTC
>TRBJ1-2|TRBV15|NA|NA
CATSRDRGGSYGYTF
TGTGCCACCAGCAGAGATCGGGGGGGCTCCTATGGCTACACCTTC
>TRBJ2-1|TRBV7-6|NA|few
CASSRNGAGEQFF
TGTGCCAGCAGCCGGAATGGCGCGGGGGAGCAGTTCTTC
>TRBJ2-7|TRBV4-2|NA|NA
CASSQEGTSPSYEQYF
TGTGCCAGCAGCCAAGAGGGGACCTCCCCATCCTACGAGCAGTACTTC
>TRBJ2-1|TRBV6-2/TRBV6-3|TRBD2|few
CASELTSGVNNEQFF
TGTGCCAGCGAATTGACTAGCGGGGTAAACAATGAGCAGTTCTTC
>TRBJ1-1|TRBV7-6|NA|NA
CASSSPPRWQNTEAFF
TGTGCCAGCAGCTCCCCGCCTCGTTGGCAGAACACTGAAGCTTTCTTT
>TRBJ2-1|TRBV12-3/TRBV12-4|NA|few
CASSSDRGRVAGFTFEQFF
TGTGCCAGCAGTTCGGACAGGGGCCGAGTAGCGGGATTTACGTTTGAGCAGTTCTTC
>TRBJ1-5|TRBV4-1|TRBD1|few
CASSQDAGGLGNQPQHF
TGCGCCAGCAGCCAAGATGCAGGGGGATTGGGAAATCAGCCCCAGCATTTT
>TRBJ2-1|TRBV4-3|NA|few
CASSQDPSSYNEQFF
TGCGCCAGCAGCCAAGATCCAAGCTCCTACAATGAGCAGTTCTTC
>TRBJ2-5|TRBV6-8|NA|NA
CASSSGGEETQYF
TGTGCCAGCAGTTCCGGCGGGGAGGAGACCCAGTACTTC
>TRBJ2-1|TRBV6-7|TRBD1|few
CASRHPGQGVNEQFF
TGTGCCAGCAGACATCCGGGACAGGGTGTCAATGAGCAGTTCTTC
>TRBJ2-7|TRBV7-2|TRBD2|NA
CASSLRTSGGDEQYF
TGTGCCAGCAGCTTACGGACTAGCGGGGGGGACGAGCAGTACTTC
>TRBJ2-3|TRBV20-1|NA|few
CSARGRSPRGDLHTDTQYF
TGCAGTGCTAGGGGGCGATCACCCAGAGGGGACCTTCACACAGATACGCAGTATTTT
>TRBJ1-1|TRBV11-2|NA|NA
CASSLVPGMNTEAFF
TGTGCCAGCAGCTTAGTTCCGGGGATGAACACTGAAGCTTTCTTT
>TRBJ2-7|TRBV7-9|NA|NA
CASSFTPHEQYF
TGTGCCAGCAGCTTTACCCCCCACGAGCAGTACTTC
>TRBJ2-7|TRBV5-6|TRBD2|NA
CASSRGGGYEQYF
TGTGCCAGCTCCCGGGGGGGGGGATACGAGCAGTACTTC
>TRBJ1-4|TRBV16|NA|few
CASSQWDTGNEKLFF
TGTGCCAGCAGCCAATGGGATACAGGGAATGAAAAACTGTTTTTT
>TRBJ2-5|TRBV12-3/TRBV12-4|NA|medium-sized
CASSRQAPDQTQYF
TGTGCCAGCAGTCGACAGGCCCCCGATCAGACCCAGTACTTC
>TRBJ1-3|TRBV20-1|NA|few
CSAYIGNTIYF
TGCAGTGCATATATAGGAAACACCATATATTTT
>TRBJ1-1|TRBV7-2|NA|few
CASSRGQAFF
TGTGCCAGCAGCAGGGGCCAAGCTTTCTTT
>TRBJ1-5|TRBV6-2/TRBV6-3|NA|NA
CASSYSQETDRNQPQHF
TGTGCCAGCAGTTACTCGCAGGAGACAGATCGCAATCAGCCCCAGCATTTT
>TRBJ1-1|TRBV7-8|NA|NA
CASSSLDRNTEAFF
TGTGCCAGCAGCTCCCTCGACAGAAACACTGAAGCTTTCTTT
>TRBJ2-1|TRBV11-2|NA|many
CASSRRGNNNEQFF
TGTGCCAGCAGCCGCCGGGGTAACAACAATGAGCAGTTCTTC
>TRBJ1-5|TRBV7-2|NA|NA
CASSLAPGSNQPQHF
TGTGCCAGCAGCCTCGCGCCGGGGAGCAATCAGCCCCAGCATTTT
>TRBJ2-5|TRBV6-6|NA|few
CASTTGPETQYF
TGTGCCAGCACCACGGGTCCGGAGACCCAGTACTTC